These 5 T cell receptor beta chains share one sample of origin, sequenced in a study of blood T cells in healthy people across ages. Together with a sample-barcoded 5' primer, a J-beta primer mix was included in a second PCR lasting roughly 7 to 11 cycles. One entry per CDR3 protein, called by TCRdb with MiXCR from the 5' RACE reads. Among 800,000 to 950,000 distinct CDR3 sequences listed, 25% to 35% were seen once. The same specimen was also included in a second study, on T cells of mothers and their children.

The source material was blood. All receptors come from a woman aged 40 to 50 in good health.

This clonotype was seen repeatedly, ten times or more. As DNA, the CDR3 is TGTGCCACCAGCAGAGGACTAGGGGTTAATGAGCAGTTCTTC. Its protein is CATSRGLGVNEQFF. The chain uses TRBV15 and TRBJ2-1; D may be TRBD2 (6 bases). CDR3 length: 14 residues. V lost 1 base and J 7 bases, leaving 11 bases between the germline ends. Germline V gene sequence: CDR1 LNHNV, CDR2 YYDKDF (reference sequence).

This clonotype has ten or more counts. The rearrangement links TRBV5-1 to TRBJ2-7; TRBD1 matches 9 bases. After removal of 4 bases from V and 4 bases from J, the junction contained 9 bases not matched to a gene. The germline gives CDR1 SGHRS, CDR2 YFSETQ. CDR3 length equals 15 residues. This CDR3 is CASSVTGTGTYEQYF. CDR3 bases: TGCGCCAGCAGCGTGACCGGGACAGGGACATACGAGCAGTACTTC.

CDR3 region: CACTRGNYGYTF. Here the CDR3 DNA reads TGTGCCTGCACCCGGGGCAACTATGGCTACACCTTC. The chain employs TRBV30 and TRBJ1-2; tentative D call: TRBD1 (5 bases). The CDR3 is made up of 12 amino acids. The germline gives CDR1 GTSNPN, CDR2 SVGIG (reference sequence). With 6 bases removed from V and 2 bases from J, the gap between germline ends came to 10 bases.

This clonotype was seen more than once but under ten times. A much larger clone is a single base away; this may be a read error. This chain links TRBV29-1 with TRBJ2-7; weak D call: TRBD2 (5 bases). V was clipped by 5 bases and J by 2 bases, with 16 bases between them. CDR3 length equals 14 residues. Germline V CDR1 and CDR2: SQVTM, ANQGSEA. DNA for the CDR3: TGCAGCGTTTCGGCCCCGGAGGTCCCCTACGAGCAGTACTTC. This codes for CSVSAPEVPYEQYF.

Remarks on this clonotype: A junction boundary mismatches the germline segment, possibly from a read error. This rearrangement joins TRBV7-9 to TRBJ2-6; D is perhaps TRBD2 (5 bases). Looked up from germline, CDR1 is SEHNR and CDR2 is FQNEAQ (reference sequence). This CDR3 has 15 amino acids. CDR3 residues: CASSPRNFGVNVLTF. CDR3 in DNA: TGTGCCAGCAGCCCCCGGAATTTCGGGGTCAACGTCCTGACTTTC.